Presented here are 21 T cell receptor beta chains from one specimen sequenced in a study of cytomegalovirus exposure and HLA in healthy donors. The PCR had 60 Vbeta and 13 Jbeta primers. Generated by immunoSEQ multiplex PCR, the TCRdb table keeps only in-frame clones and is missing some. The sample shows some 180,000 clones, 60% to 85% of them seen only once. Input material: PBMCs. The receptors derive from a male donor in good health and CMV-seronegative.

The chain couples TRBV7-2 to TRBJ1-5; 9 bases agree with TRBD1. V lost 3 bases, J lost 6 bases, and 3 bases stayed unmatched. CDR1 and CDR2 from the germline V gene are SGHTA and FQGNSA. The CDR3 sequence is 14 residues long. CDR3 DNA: TGTGCCAGCAGCTTCGACAGGGGGACTCAGCCCCAGCATTTT. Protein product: CASSFDRGTQPQHF.

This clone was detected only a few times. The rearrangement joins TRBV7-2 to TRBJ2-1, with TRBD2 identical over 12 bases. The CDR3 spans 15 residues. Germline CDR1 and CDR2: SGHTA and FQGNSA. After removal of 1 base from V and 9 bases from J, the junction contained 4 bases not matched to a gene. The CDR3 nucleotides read TGTGCCAGCAGCTTAGTTGGACTAGCGGGAAGTGAGCAGTTCTTC. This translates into CASSLVGLAGSEQFF.

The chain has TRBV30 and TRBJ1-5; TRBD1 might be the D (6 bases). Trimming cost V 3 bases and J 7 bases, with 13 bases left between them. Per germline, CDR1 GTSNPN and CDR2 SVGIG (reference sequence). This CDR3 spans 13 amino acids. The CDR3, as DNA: TGTGCCTGGAGGCAGGGGTCGGGACAGCCCCAGCATTTT. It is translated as CAWRQGSGQPQHF. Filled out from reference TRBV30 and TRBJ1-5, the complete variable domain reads SQTIHQWPATLVQPVGSPLSLECTVEGTSNPNLYWYRQAAGRGLQLLFYSVGIGQISSEVPQNLSASRPQDRQFILSSKKLLLSDSGFYLCAWRQGSGQPQHFGDGTRLSIL.

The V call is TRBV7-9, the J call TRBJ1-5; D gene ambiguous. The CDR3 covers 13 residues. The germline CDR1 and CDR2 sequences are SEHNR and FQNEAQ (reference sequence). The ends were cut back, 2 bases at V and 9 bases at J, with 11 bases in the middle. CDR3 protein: CASSLLQAGPQHF. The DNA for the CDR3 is TGTGCCAGCAGCTTACTTCAGGCCGGGCCCCAGCATTTT.

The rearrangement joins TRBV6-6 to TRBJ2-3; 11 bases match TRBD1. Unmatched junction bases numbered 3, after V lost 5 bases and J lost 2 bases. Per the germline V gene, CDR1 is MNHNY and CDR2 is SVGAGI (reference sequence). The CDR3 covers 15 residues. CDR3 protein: CASSKGQGDTDTQYF. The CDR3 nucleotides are TGTGCCAGCAGTAAGGGACAGGGGGACACAGATACGCAGTATTTT.

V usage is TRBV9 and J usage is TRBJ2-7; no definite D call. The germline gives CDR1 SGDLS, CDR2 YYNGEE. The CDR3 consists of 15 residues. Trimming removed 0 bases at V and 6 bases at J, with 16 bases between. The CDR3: CASSVDLSPLSEQYF. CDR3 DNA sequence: TGTGCCAGCAGCGTAGACTTGAGTCCCTTGAGCGAGCAGTACTTC.

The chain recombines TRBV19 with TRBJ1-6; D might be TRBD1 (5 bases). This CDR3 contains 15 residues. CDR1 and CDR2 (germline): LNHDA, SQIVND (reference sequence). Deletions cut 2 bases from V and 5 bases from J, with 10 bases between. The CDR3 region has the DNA TGTGCCAGTAGTATAAAAGCCAGGGATAATTCACCCCTCCACTTT. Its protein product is CASSIKARDNSPLHF. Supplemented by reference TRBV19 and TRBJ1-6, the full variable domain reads DGGITQSPKYLFRKEGQNVTLSCEQNLNHDAMYWYRQDPGQGLRLIYYSQIVNDFQKGDIAEGYSVSREKKESFPLTVTSAQKNPTAFYLCASSIKARDNSPLHFGNGTRLTVT.

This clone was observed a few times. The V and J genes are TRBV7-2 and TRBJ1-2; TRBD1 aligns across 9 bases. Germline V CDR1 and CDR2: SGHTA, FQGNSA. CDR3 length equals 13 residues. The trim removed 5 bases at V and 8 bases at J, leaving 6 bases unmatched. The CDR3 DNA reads TGTGCCAGCAGCACCACAGGGGGCGCAGGCTACACCTTC. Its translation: CASSTTGGAGYTF.

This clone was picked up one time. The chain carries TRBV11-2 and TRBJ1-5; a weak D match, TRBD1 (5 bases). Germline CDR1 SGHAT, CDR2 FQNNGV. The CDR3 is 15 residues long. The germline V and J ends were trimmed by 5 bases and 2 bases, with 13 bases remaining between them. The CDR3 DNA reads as TGTGCCAGCAGCCCGAGCGGGACGGGCAATCAGCCCCAGCATTTT. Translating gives CASSPSGTGNQPQHF.

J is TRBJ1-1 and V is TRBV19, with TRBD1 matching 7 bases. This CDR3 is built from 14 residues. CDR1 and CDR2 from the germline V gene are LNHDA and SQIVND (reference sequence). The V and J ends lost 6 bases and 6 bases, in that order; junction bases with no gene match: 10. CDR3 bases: TGTGCCAGTAGCTTCTCGACAGGGATCGCTGAAGCTTTCTTT. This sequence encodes CASSFSTGIAEAFF.

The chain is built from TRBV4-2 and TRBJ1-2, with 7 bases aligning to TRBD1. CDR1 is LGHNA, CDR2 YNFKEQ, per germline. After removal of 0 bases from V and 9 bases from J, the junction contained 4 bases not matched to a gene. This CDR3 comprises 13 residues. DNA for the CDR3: TGTGCCAGCAGCCAAGATACAGGGGATCGCTACACCTTC. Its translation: CASSQDTGDRYTF.

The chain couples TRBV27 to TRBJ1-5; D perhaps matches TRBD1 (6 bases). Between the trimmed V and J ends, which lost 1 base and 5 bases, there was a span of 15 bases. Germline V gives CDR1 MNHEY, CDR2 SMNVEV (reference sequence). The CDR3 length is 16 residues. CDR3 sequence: CASSLFGGQPHQPQHF. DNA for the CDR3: TGTGCCAGCAGTTTATTCGGCGGACAGCCCCATCAGCCCCAGCATTTT.

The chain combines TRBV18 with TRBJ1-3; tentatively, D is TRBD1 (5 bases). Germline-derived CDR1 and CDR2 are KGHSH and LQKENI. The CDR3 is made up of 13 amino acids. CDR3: CATARESGNTIYF. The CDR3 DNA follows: TGTGCGACAGCCCGGGAGTCGGGAAACACCATATATTTT.

This CDR3 is CASSLSGQNYGYTF. The CDR3 region has the DNA TGTGCCAGCAGTTTATCGGGACAGAACTATGGCTACACCTTC. The V and J genes are TRBV27 and TRBJ1-2; 7 positions agree with TRBD1. V shed 0 bases and J 2 bases; nucleotides not matched to a gene: 0. The CDR3 covers 14 residues. The germline V gene has CDR1 MNHEY and CDR2 SMNVEV (reference sequence).

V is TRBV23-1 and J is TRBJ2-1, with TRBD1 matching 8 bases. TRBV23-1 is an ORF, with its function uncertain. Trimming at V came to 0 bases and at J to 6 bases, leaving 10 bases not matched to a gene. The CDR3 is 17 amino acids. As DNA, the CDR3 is TGCGCCAGCAGTCAATCGCTCACAGGGGGAAAGGGCAATGAGCAGTTCTTC. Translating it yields CASSQSLTGGKGNEQFF.

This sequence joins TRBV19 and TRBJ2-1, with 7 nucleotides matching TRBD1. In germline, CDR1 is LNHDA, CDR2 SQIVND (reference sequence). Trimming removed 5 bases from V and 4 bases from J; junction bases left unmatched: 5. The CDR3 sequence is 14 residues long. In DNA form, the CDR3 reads TGTGCCAGTAGTTATGGACAGGTTTACAATGAGCAGTTCTTC. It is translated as CASSYGQVYNEQFF.

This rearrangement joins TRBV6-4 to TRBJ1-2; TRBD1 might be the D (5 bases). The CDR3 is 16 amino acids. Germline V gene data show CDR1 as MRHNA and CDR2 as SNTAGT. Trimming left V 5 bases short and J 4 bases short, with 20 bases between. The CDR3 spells CASSPSGLPRAYGYTF. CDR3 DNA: TGTGCCAGCAGTCCATCGGGACTCCCCCGGGCCTATGGCTACACCTTC.

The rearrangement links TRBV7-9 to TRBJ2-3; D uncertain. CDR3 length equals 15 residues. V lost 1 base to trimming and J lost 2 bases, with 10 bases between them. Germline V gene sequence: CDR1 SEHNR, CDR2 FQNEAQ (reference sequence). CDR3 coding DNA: TGTGCCAGCAGCTTAGTCGAAGCGCACACAGATACGCAGTATTTT. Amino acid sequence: CASSLVEAHTDTQYF.

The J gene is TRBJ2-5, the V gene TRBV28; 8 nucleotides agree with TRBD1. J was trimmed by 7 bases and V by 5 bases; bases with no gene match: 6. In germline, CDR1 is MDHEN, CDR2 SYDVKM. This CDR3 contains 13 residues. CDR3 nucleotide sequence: TGTGCCAGCAGTACTGGACAGGGCGGGACCCAGTACTTC. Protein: CASSTGQGGTQYF.

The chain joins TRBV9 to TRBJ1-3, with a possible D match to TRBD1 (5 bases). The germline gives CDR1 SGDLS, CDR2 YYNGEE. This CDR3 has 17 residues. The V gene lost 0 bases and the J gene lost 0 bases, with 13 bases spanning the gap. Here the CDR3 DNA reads TGTGCCAGCAGCGTAGGGGGCAACGGCTACTCTGGAAACACCATATATTTT. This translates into CASSVGGNGYSGNTIYF.

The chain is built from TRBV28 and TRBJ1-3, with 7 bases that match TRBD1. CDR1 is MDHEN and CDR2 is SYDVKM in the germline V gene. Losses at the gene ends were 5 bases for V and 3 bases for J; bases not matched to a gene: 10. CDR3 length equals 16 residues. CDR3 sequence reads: CASSPRKGAYGNTIYF. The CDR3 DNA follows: TGTGCCAGCAGTCCTCGCAAGGGGGCTTATGGAAACACCATATATTTT.